What follows are 13 T cell receptor beta chains derived from one specimen sequenced in a study of shared clonotypes between healthy human individuals. Sequenced by immunoSEQ multiplex PCR; TCRdb stores in-frame clones only, minus some. The top ten hold 0.6% to 0.7% of the sample, which has around 1.1 million clones, around three quarters seen once. Sequencing used memory CD4+ T cells from PBMCs. Indicated subset: CD45RA-negative fraction. These receptors were collected from a man between 18 and 35 years old in good health. Some clones in this sample may be carry-over from other donors' samples.

With respect to this clone: This sample includes further DNA sequences coding for the same CDR3. The chain recombines TRBV5-1 with TRBJ2-1; a possible D gene is TRBD1 (6 bases). CDR1 and CDR2 (germline): SGHRS, YFSETQ. V dropped 0 bases and J dropped 4 bases, with 11 bases sitting between them. This CDR3 contains 15 residues. The CDR3, as DNA: TGCGCCAGCAGCTTGGCGGACAGCTCTTACAATGAGCAGTTCTTC. Its protein is CASSLADSSYNEQFF.

The CDR3 protein is CATSRGRDNNQPQHF. The CDR3 DNA is TGTGCCACCAGCAGAGGCCGGGACAACAATCAGCCCCAGCATTTT. The rearrangement uses TRBV15 and TRBJ1-5; TRBD1 is a possible D gene (6 bases). CDR1 is LNHNV and CDR2 is YYDKDF in the germline V gene (reference sequence). CDR3 length: 15 residues. Trimming shortened V by 1 base and J by 3 bases, and 10 bases separated the two germline ends. The whole variable domain, filled in from reference TRBV15 and TRBJ1-5, reads DAMVIQNPRYQVTQFGKPVTLSCSQTLNHNVMYWYQQKSSQAPKLLFHYYDKDFNNEADTPDNFQSRRPNTSFCFLDIRSPGLGDTAMYLCATSRGRDNNQPQHFGDGTRLSIL.

The J gene is TRBJ1-2, the V gene TRBV7-2, with 7 nucleotides matching TRBD1. This CDR3 contains 13 residues. Trimming took 2 bases from V and 7 from J; bases not matched to a gene: 4. The germline CDR1 and CDR2 sequences are SGHTA and FQGNSA. The CDR3 here is CASSLKGATGYTF. For the CDR3, the DNA is TGTGCCAGCAGCTTAAAGGGGGCTACTGGCTACACCTTC.

Turning to this clone: In the same sample, other DNA sequences code for this CDR3. The chain carries TRBV5-1 and TRBJ2-7; D assignment may be TRBD1 or TRBD2 (7 bases each). The CDR3 runs 14 residues. V lost 0 bases and J lost 6, with 13 bases in between. Germline V gene sequence: CDR1 SGHRS, CDR2 YFSETQ. CDR3: CASSLGQGGGEQYF. As DNA, the CDR3 is TGCGCCAGCAGCTTGGGACAGGGCGGGGGCGAGCAGTACTTC. Filled out from reference TRBV5-1 and TRBJ2-7, the complete variable domain reads KAGVTQTPRYLIKTRGQQVTLSCSPISGHRSVSWYQQTPGQGLQFLFEYFSETQRNKGNFPGRFSGRQFSNSRSEMNVSTLELGDSALYLCASSLGQGGGEQYFGPGTRLTVT.

The chain uses TRBV2 and TRBJ1-2; D is uncertain. With 0 bases removed from V and 7 bases from J, the gap between germline ends came to 6 bases. The germline V gene encodes CDR1 SNHLY and CDR2 FYNNEI. The CDR3 length is 12 residues. In DNA, the CDR3 is TGTGCCAGCAGTGAAGCGCGGCGTGGCTACACCTTC. This sequence encodes CASSEARRGYTF.

This clone was observed a handful of times. The rearrangement joins TRBV6-5 to TRBJ2-1; D perhaps matches TRBD1 (6 bases). CDR1 is MNHEY and CDR2 is SVGAGI in the germline V gene. The V gene lost 5 bases and the J gene lost 10 bases, with 12 bases spanning the gap. CDR3 length: 12 residues. The CDR3: CASSTQGGEQFF. In nucleotides, the CDR3 is TGTGCCAGCAGTACACAGGGCGGCGAGCAGTTCTTC.

The CDR3 reads CAISDFVETQYF. CDR3 coding DNA: TGTGCCATCAGTGATTTTGTTGAGACCCAGTACTTC. The chain has TRBV10-3 and TRBJ2-5; D remains unclear. The CDR3 has 12 amino acids. Germline V lookup: CDR1 ENHRY, CDR2 SYGVKD. The V and J ends lost 3 bases and 5 bases respectively, with 7 bases between them.

The chain recombines TRBV6-5 with TRBJ2-7; 8 bases agree with TRBD1. V dropped 5 bases and J dropped 2; count of bases not matched to a gene: 8. This CDR3 contains 15 residues. Germline V gives CDR1 MNHEY, CDR2 SVGAGI. CDR3 DNA: TGTGCCAGCAGTCGCCCCGGGACAGGAGCCTACGAGCAGTACTTC. It specifies CASSRPGTGAYEQYF.

A few counts support this clone. The chain uses TRBV7-9 and TRBJ1-5; D ambiguous. V was cut by 4 bases and J by 4 bases, with 8 bases left in between. Germline loops: CDR1 SEHNR, CDR2 FQNEAQ (reference sequence). This CDR3 is 13 amino acids long. The CDR3 coding sequence is TGTGCCAGCAGCTCGGACGGAAATCAGCCCCAGCATTTT. It encodes CASSSDGNQPQHF.

This clone was detected only a few times. The chain uses TRBV30 and TRBJ1-1; D gene uncertain. Germline CDR1 reads GTSNPN; CDR2 reads SVGIG (reference sequence). Trimming took 4 bases from V and 4 from J, leaving 10 bases between them. The CDR3 has 12 amino acids. CDR3 amino acids: CAWNVGGTEAFF. The CDR3 DNA follows: TGTGCCTGGAATGTGGGCGGCACTGAAGCTTTCTTT.

This chain links TRBV5-1 with TRBJ2-5; no reliable D call. This CDR3 is 14 amino acids long. V dropped 1 base and J dropped 0 bases, with 7 bases sitting between them. CDR1 is SGHRS and CDR2 is YFSETQ in the germline V gene. This CDR3 reads CASSLFGDQETQYF. Here the CDR3 DNA reads TGCGCCAGCAGCTTGTTTGGCGACCAAGAGACCCAGTACTTC.

This chain uses TRBV5-6 with TRBJ2-3; 7 positions match TRBD2. The CDR3 consists of 15 residues. The V gene end was trimmed by 1 base and the J gene end by 3 bases; junction bases not matched to a gene: 5. CDR1 and CDR2 from the germline V gene are SGHDT and YYEEEE. This chain's CDR3 is CASSLRLAVTDTQYF. The CDR3 DNA reads TGTGCCAGCAGCTTGAGGCTAGCGGTTACAGATACGCAGTATTTT.

The chain recombines TRBV7-2 with TRBJ1-4, with D hard to call. CDR1 and CDR2 from the germline V gene are SGHTA and FQGNSA. CDR3 length: 14 residues. V lost 4 bases to trimming and J lost 7 bases, with 13 bases between them. CDR3 sequence (DNA): TGTGCCAGCAGCTCCGGGTCACTTGGTGAAAAACTGTTTTTT. Protein product: CASSSGSLGEKLFF.